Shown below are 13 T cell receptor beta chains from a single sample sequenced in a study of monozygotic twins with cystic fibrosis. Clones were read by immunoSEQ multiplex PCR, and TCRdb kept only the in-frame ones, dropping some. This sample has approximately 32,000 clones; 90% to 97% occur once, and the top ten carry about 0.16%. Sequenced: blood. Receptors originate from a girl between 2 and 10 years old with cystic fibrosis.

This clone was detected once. The CDR3 protein is CASSFSGNTEAFF. CDR3 bases: TGCGCCAGCAGTTTTTCAGGGAACACTGAAGCTTTCTTT. V usage is TRBV5-1 and J usage is TRBJ1-1; D is uncertain. This CDR3 is 13 amino acids long. Germline V CDR1 and CDR2: SGHRS, YFSETQ. V dropped 5 bases and J dropped 1 base, with 9 bases sitting between them.

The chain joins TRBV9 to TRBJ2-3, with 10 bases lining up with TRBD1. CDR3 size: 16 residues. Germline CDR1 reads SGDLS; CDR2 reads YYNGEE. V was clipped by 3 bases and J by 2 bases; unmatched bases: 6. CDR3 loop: CASSGGQGLATDTQYF. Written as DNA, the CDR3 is TGTGCCAGCAGCGGGGGACAGGGGCTTGCCACAGATACGCAGTATTTT.

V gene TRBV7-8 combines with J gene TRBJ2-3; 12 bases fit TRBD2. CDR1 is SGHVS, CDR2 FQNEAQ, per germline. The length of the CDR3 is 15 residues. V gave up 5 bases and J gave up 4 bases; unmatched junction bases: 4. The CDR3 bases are TGTGCCAGCAGCGGACTAGCGGGATTCTCAGATACGCAGTATTTT. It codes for CASSGLAGFSDTQYF.

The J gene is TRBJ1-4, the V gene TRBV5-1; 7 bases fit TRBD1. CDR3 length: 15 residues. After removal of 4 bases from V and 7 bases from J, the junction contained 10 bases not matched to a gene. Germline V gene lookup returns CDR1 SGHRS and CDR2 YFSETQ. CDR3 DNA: TGCGCCAGCAGCCCGGGGACAGTTAAGGGTGAAAAACTGTTTTTT. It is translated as CASSPGTVKGEKLFF.

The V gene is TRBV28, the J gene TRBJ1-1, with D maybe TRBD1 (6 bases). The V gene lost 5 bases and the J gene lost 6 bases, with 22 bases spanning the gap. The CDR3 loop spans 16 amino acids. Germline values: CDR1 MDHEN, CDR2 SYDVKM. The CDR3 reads CASSPTGLLQVAEAFF. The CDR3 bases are TGTGCCAGCAGTCCCACAGGGCTCCTCCAGGTGGCTGAAGCTTTCTTT.

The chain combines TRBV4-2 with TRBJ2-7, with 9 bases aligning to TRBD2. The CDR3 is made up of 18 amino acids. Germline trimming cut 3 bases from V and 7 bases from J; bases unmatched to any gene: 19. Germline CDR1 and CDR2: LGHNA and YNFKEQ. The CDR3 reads CASSQTGLAGLPPREQYF. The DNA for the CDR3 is TGTGCCAGCAGCCAGACGGGTCTAGCGGGACTCCCCCCCAGAGAGCAGTACTTC.

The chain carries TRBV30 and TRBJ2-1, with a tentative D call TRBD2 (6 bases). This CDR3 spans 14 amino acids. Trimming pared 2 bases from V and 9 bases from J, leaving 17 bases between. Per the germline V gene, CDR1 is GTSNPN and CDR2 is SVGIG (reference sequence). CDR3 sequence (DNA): TGTGCCTGGAGTAGGTGGGGGAGGAGGGGTGAGCAGTTCTTC. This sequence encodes CAWSRWGRRGEQFF.

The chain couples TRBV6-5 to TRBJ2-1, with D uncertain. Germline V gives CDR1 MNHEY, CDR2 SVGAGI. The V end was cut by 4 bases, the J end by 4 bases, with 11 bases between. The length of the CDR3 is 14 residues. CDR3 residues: CASSSPRVYNEQFF. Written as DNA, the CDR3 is TGTGCCAGCAGTTCCCCACGGGTTTACAATGAGCAGTTCTTC.

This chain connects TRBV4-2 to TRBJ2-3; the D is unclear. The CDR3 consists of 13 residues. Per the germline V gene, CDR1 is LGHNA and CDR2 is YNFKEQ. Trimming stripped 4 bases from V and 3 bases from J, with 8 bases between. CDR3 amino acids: CASSPRITDTQYF. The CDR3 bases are TGTGCCAGCAGCCCGAGAATTACAGATACGCAGTATTTT.

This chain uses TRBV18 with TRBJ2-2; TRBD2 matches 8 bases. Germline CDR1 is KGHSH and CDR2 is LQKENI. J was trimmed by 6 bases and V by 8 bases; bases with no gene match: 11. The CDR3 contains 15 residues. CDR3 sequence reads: CASTRTGGPAGELFF. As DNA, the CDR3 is TGTGCCAGCACCAGGACGGGAGGGCCTGCCGGGGAGCTGTTTTTT.

The CDR3 loop reads CASSWSVLSVSNEQFF. The DNA of the CDR3 is TGTGCCAGCAGTTGGTCCGTTTTGTCGGTCTCCAATGAGCAGTTCTTC. The V call is TRBV27, the J call TRBJ2-1; D not certain. Trimming took 4 bases from V and 6 from J, leaving 19 bases between them. The CDR3 is 16 amino acids. The germline CDR1 and CDR2 sequences are MNHEY and SMNVEV (reference sequence).

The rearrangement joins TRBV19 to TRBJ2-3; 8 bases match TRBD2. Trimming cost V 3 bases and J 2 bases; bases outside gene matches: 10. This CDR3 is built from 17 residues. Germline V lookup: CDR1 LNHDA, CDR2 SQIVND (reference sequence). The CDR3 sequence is CASSIAIELAVTDTQYF. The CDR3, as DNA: TGTGCCAGTAGTATTGCCATTGAACTAGCGGTCACAGATACGCAGTATTTT.

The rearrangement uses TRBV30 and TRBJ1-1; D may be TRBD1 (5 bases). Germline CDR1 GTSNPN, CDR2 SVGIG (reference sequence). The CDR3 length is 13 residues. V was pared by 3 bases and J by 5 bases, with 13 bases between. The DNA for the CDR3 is TGTGCCTGGAGCGGGGCCCGGGGAACTGAAGCTTTCTTT. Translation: CAWSGARGTEAFF.